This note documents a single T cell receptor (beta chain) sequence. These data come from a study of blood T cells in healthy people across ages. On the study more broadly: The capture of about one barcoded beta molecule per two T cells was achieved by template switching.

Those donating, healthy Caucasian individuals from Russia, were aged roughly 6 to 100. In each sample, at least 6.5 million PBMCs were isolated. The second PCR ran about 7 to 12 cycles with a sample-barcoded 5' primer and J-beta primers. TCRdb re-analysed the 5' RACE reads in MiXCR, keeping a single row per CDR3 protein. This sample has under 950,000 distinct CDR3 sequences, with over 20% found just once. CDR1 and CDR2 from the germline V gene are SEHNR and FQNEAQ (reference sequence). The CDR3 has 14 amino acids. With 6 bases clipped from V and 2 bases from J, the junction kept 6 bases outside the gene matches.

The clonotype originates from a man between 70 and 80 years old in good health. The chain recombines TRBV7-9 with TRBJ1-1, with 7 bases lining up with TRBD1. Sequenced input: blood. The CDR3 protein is CASSKGQRNTEAFF. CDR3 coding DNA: TGTGCCAGCAGTAAGGGACAGAGAAACACTGAAGCTTTCTTT.